Each of the 15 T cell receptor beta chains below was sequenced from the same sample in a study of blood T cell repertoires in COVID-19. The table came from immunoSEQ multiplex PCR; TCRdb's copy has only in-frame clones and leaves some out. The sample lists 350,000 to 450,000 clones, around 87% seen once, with over 2.5% in the top ten. Source material: peripheral blood. The receptors stem from a human donor in a cohort sampled during active COVID-19.

This clone was seen just once. Written as DNA, the CDR3 is TGCGCCAGCAGTAACTTCCGACAGGGATTTCAACCAGATACGCAGTATTTT. This translates into CASSNFRQGFQPDTQYF. The V call is TRBV10-2, the J call TRBJ2-3, with TRBD1 identical over 7 bases. Trimming took 5 bases from V and 4 from J; bases not matched to a gene: 15. The CDR3 consists of 17 residues. Germline V gives CDR1 WSHSY, CDR2 SAAADI.

This chain links TRBV7-3 with TRBJ2-5; 8 bases map to TRBD1. The CDR3 is made up of 15 amino acids. CDR1 and CDR2 (germline): SGHTA, FQGTGA. With V trimmed by 6 bases and J by 5 bases, 11 bases remained unmatched. The CDR3 coding sequence is TGTGCCAGCAGTCACGGGCAGGGGGCAGGGGAGACCCAGTACTTC. Protein sequence: CASSHGQGAGETQYF. The full variable domain, completed using reference TRBV7-3 and TRBJ2-5, is GAGVSQTPSNKVTEKGKYVELRCDPISGHTALYWYRQSLGQGPEFLIYFQGTGAADDSGLPNDRFFAVRPEGSVSTLKIQRTERGDSAVYLCASSHGQGAGETQYFGPGTRLLVL.

J is TRBJ2-5 and V is TRBV5-1; TRBD2 matches 9 bases. The CDR3 runs 16 residues. Looked up from germline, CDR1 is SGHRS and CDR2 is YFSETQ. V lost 0 bases, J lost 2 bases, and 5 bases stayed unmatched. CDR3 sequence: CASSLAGLAGQETQYF. CDR3 in DNA: TGCGCCAGCAGCTTGGCCGGGCTAGCGGGACAAGAGACCCAGTACTTC.

The J gene is TRBJ1-3, the V gene TRBV7-9; 10 bases agree with TRBD1. From germline, CDR1 is SEHNR and CDR2 FQNEAQ (reference sequence). The V and J ends lost 2 bases and 3 bases, in that order; junction bases with no gene match: 13. The CDR3 runs to 19 residues. CDR3 region: CASSLSPFGQGGFGNTIYF. CDR3 DNA: TGTGCCAGCAGCTTAAGCCCCTTCGGACAGGGGGGATTTGGAAACACCATATATTTT. The full variable domain, its missing parts supplied by reference TRBV7-9 and TRBJ1-3, is DTGVSQNPRHKITKRGQNVTFRCDPISEHNRLYWYRQTLGQGPEFLTYFQNEAQLEKSRLLSDRFSAERPKGSFSTLEIQRTEQGDSAMYLCASSLSPFGQGGFGNTIYFGEGSWLTVV.

The V gene is TRBV6-1, the J gene TRBJ1-5, with a tentative D call TRBD1 (5 bases). The ends were cut back, 3 bases at V and 7 bases at J, with 19 bases in the middle. Germline V gene data show CDR1 as MNHNS and CDR2 as SASEGT. The CDR3 covers 16 residues. The CDR3 spells CASSETVDSLRQPQHF. As DNA, the CDR3 is TGTGCCAGCAGTGAGACCGTCGACAGTTTAAGACAGCCCCAGCATTTT.

This clone was counted a few times. This chain joins TRBV28 and TRBJ2-1, with 7 nucleotides matching TRBD2. The CDR3 runs to 16 residues. Losses at the gene ends were 3 bases for V and 3 bases for J; bases not matched to a gene: 8. CDR1 is MDHEN, CDR2 SYDVKM, per germline. The CDR3 DNA reads TGTGCCAGCAGTTTCCTGGCTAGCGGTTTCTACAATGAGCAGTTCTTC. Translation: CASSFLASGFYNEQFF.

V usage is TRBV5-6 and J usage is TRBJ2-7, with TRBD1 identical over 7 bases. CDR1 SGHDT and CDR2 YYEEEE come from the germline V gene. J lost 0 bases, V lost 4 bases, and 4 bases had no gene match. The CDR3 covers 14 residues. CDR3 DNA sequence: TGTGCCAGCAGCCGGGACAGAAGCTCCTACGAGCAGTACTTC. This encodes CASSRDRSSYEQYF.

The chain is built from TRBV12-3 or TRBV12-4 and TRBJ2-2; TRBD1 agrees at 8 bases. The CDR3 has 13 amino acids. Losses at the gene ends were 6 bases for V and 5 bases for J; bases not matched to a gene: 2. The CDR3 region is CASSNRGTGELFF. The CDR3 nucleotides read TGTGCCAGCAGCAACAGGGGGACCGGGGAGCTGTTTTTT.

CDR3 in DNA: TGTGCCAGTAGTGCGGGAGCCAACTATGGCTACACCTTC. The encoded protein is CASSAGANYGYTF. This chain joins TRBV19 and TRBJ1-2; the D is unclear. The CDR3 sequence is 13 residues long. CDR1 LNHDA and CDR2 SQIVND come from the germline V gene (reference sequence). Trimming stripped 5 bases from V and 2 bases from J, with 9 bases between.

The V and J genes are TRBV20-1 and TRBJ1-2, with 7 bases aligning to TRBD1. Germline assignment: CDR1 DFQATT and CDR2 SNEGSKA (reference sequence). Losses at the gene ends were 6 bases for V and 7 bases for J; bases not matched to a gene: 2. CDR3 size: 10 residues. CDR3 loop: CSANRGGYTF. CDR3 coding DNA: TGCAGTGCGAACAGGGGTGGCTACACCTTC.

V usage is TRBV11-2 and J usage is TRBJ2-7, with D unresolved. The germline V and J ends were trimmed by 0 bases and 0 bases, with 6 bases remaining between them. Germline values: CDR1 SGHAT, CDR2 FQNNGV. The CDR3 is 14 amino acids. CDR3 sequence: CASSLDRVSYEQYF. In nucleotides, the CDR3 is TGTGCCAGCAGCTTAGATCGTGTCTCCTACGAGCAGTACTTC.

This clone was seen only a few times. The chain couples TRBV9 to TRBJ2-3, with D possibly TRBD2 on 5 matching bases. Germline V gives CDR1 SGDLS, CDR2 YYNGEE. The V gene lost 5 bases and the J gene lost 8 bases, with 15 bases spanning the gap. The CDR3 extends over 13 amino acids. CDR3 in amino acids: CASSKSGAGTQYF. In DNA, the CDR3 is TGTGCCAGCAGTAAAAGCGGTGCCGGTACGCAGTATTTT.

The V and J genes are TRBV5-1 and TRBJ1-1; D perhaps matches TRBD1 (5 bases). The CDR3 spans 15 residues. Germline V CDR1 and CDR2: SGHRS, YFSETQ. V lost 3 bases, J lost 4 bases, and 16 bases lay in between. The CDR3 sequence is CASSSSTGGPTEAFF. In nucleotides, the CDR3 is TGCGCCAGCAGCTCCTCGACGGGGGGTCCCACTGAAGCTTTCTTT. Combining the CDR3 with reference TRBV5-1 and TRBJ1-1 gives the whole variable domain KAGVTQTPRYLIKTRGQQVTLSCSPISGHRSVSWYQQTPGQGLQFLFEYFSETQRNKGNFPGRFSGRQFSNSRSEMNVSTLELGDSALYLCASSSSTGGPTEAFFGQGTRLTVV.

The rearrangement joins TRBV11-2 to TRBJ1-3; weak D call: TRBD1 (6 bases). The CDR3 runs to 15 residues. Germline V gene sequence: CDR1 SGHAT, CDR2 FQNNGV. Trimming left V 5 bases short and J 1 base short, with 12 bases between. Written as DNA, the CDR3 is TGTGCCAGCAGCCTACAGGGTTCTTCTGGAAACACCATATATTTT. Encoded protein: CASSLQGSSGNTIYF.

The chain joins TRBV7-3 to TRBJ2-7, with 11 nucleotides matching TRBD2. The germline V gene encodes CDR1 SGHTA and CDR2 FQGTGA. V shed 5 bases, J shed 0 bases, and the junction held 3 bases outside the gene matches. This CDR3 comprises 15 residues. CDR3 nucleotide sequence: TGTGCCAGCAGCATTAGCGGGGGGGACTCCTACGAGCAGTACTTC. Its protein is CASSISGGDSYEQYF.